A selection of T cell receptor beta chains follows, all from one sample in a study of T cells in Graves' hyperthyroidism and ophthalmopathy. TCRdb reanalysed the multiplex PCR reads using MiXCR and keeps one entry per CDR3 protein. The table has 280,000 or so distinct CDR3 sequences, less than 30% seen once. Sample: blood. The receptors here all came from a man aged 35-49 years with Graves' hyperthyroidism that later progressed to Graves' ophthalmopathy. Each CDR3 is given with its conserved first and last residue. A D gene is named only where the DNA matches it firmly. Expanded clones are given a class, and other clones once, few, many or no size at all.

TRBD2	many	TRBJ2-2	TRBV29-1	TGCAGCGTTAGCGGGAGCACCGGGGAGCTGTTTTTT	CSVSGSTGELFF
-	-	TRBJ1-6	TRBV20-1	TGCAGTGCCCCGTGGACGTATAATTCACCCCTCCACTTT	CSAPWTYNSPLHF
TRBD2	-	TRBJ2-4	TRBV6-5	TGTGCCAGCAGTTACCGCGGGACTAGCGGGGGACCAATTCAGTACTTC	CASSYRGTSGGPIQYF
-	-	TRBJ2-7	TRBV28	TGTGCCAGCAGCAAGACAGCGTACGGGCAGTACTTC	CASSKTAYGQYF
TRBD1	many	TRBJ2-7	TRBV25-1	TGTGCCAGCAACGAGGGGGACAGGGGCAGTGAGCAGTACTTC	CASNEGDRGSEQYF
TRBD2	-	TRBJ2-7	TRBV6-1	TGTGCCAGCAGTGATTCCCCGGGACTAGTCTCCTACGAGCAGTACTTC	CASSDSPGLVSYEQYF
-	many	TRBJ2-2	TRBV24-1	TGTGCCACCAGGGGATCAGGGTTGAACACCGGGGAGCTGTTTTTT	CATRGSGLNTGELFF
-	many	TRBJ2-5	TRBV20-1	TGCAGTGCTCACAGGACGGCCCAAGAGACCCAGTACTTC	CSAHRTAQETQYF
-	many	TRBJ1-2	TRBV30	TGTGCCTGGAGGGAGCGGGACGCTAACTATGGCTACACCTTC	CAWRERDANYGYTF
TRBD1	many	TRBJ2-7	TRBV29-1	TGCAGCGTTATCAGGGGGCTCTACGAGCAGTACTTC	CSVIRGLYEQYF
TRBD2	many	TRBJ2-7	TRBV6-5	TGTGCCAGCCTAGGACTAGCGGGAGTCGAGTCCTACGAGCAGTACTTC	CASLGLAGVESYEQYF
TRBD2	-	TRBJ2-7	TRBV20-1	TGCAGTGCTTCCGTTACTAGCGGGGCCCCCTACGAGCAGTACTTC	CSASVTSGAPYEQYF
-	many	TRBJ1-1	TRBV3-1	TGTGCCAGCAGCCAAGGTTTCTCAGCTTTCTTT	CASSQGFSAFF
-	-	TRBJ2-5	TRBV7-2	TGTGCCAGCAGTTCTGGCATCATGGAACGGGAGACCCAGTACTTC	CASSSGIMERETQYF
TRBD1	many	TRBJ2-5	TRBV29-1	TGCAGCGTCCGGGACAGGGCACAAGAGACCCAGTACTTC	CSVRDRAQETQYF
TRBD2	-	TRBJ2-7	TRBV12-3/TRBV12-4	TGTGCCAGCACCTCCCCGGGGGGCTACGAGCAGTACTTC	CASTSPGGYEQYF
TRBD1	many	TRBJ1-1	TRBV19	TGTGCCACCCGGCACAGGGGACTGGTTGGCACTGAAGCTTTCTTT	CATRHRGLVGTEAFF
-	-	TRBJ1-1	TRBV6-5	TGTGCCAGCAGTTACCTCCCTATCCAGAACACTGAAGCTTTCTTT	CASSYLPIQNTEAFF
-	-	TRBJ2-7	TRBV6-5	TGTGCCAGCAGTTACTCGGCTGAATCCTACGAGCAGTACTTC	CASSYSAESYEQYF
TRBD2	many	TRBJ2-7	TRBV6-2/TRBV6-3	TGTGCCAGCAGTTACCTTCCACTCGCCGGGACTAGCGGGAACGAAAGGATCTACGAGCAGTACTTC	CASSYLPLAGTSGNERIYEQYF
-	once	TRBJ1-5	TRBV6-5	TGTGCCAGCAGTTACGAGTCCAATCAGCCCCAGCATTTT	CASSYESNQPQHF
-	-	TRBJ1-2	TRBV27	TGTGCCAGCAGCCGCCCCGGCTATGGCTACACCTTC	CASSRPGYGYTF
TRBD1	-	TRBJ2-7	TRBV29-1	TGCAGCGTGATCCCCCGGGACAGGGGAAATGAGCAGTACTTC	CSVIPRDRGNEQYF
TRBD2	many	TRBJ2-5	TRBV7-9	TGTGCCACCACACCCGGGACTAGTCCACCGGGGACCCAGTACTTC	CATTPGTSPPGTQYF
-	-	TRBJ1-1	TRBV6-2/TRBV6-3	TGTGCCAGCAGTTACTCGGGGTCTTGGAACACTGAAGCTTTCTTT	CASSYSGSWNTEAFF
-	-	TRBJ2-5	TRBV6-1	TGTGCCAGCATGAGGAGGGCCCAAGAGACCCAGTACTTC	CASMRRAQETQYF
-	-	TRBJ2-7	TRBV11-2	TGTGCCAGCAGCTTAGACCTGGGGGCTCTGAACGAGCAGTACTTC	CASSLDLGALNEQYF
-	-	TRBJ2-5	TRBV2	TGTGCCAGCAAAGGACAGTTGCCGGAGACCCAGTACTTC	CASKGQLPETQYF
-	-	TRBJ1-2	TRBV6-2/TRBV6-3	TGTGCCAGCAGTTCCTCGGGACTCCGGGGGGGCTACACCTTC	CASSSSGLRGGYTF
-	once	TRBJ2-7	TRBV19	TGTGCCAGTAGTATTCGGACTCAAGGGCCCTACGAGCAGTACTTC	CASSIRTQGPYEQYF
TRBD2	-	TRBJ2-2	TRBV6-5	TGTGCCAGCAGTTACGAGACTAGCGGGATAAGCGGGGAGCTGTTTTTT	CASSYETSGISGELFF
-	many	TRBJ2-2	TRBV19	TGTGCCAGTAGTATAGGTGCGGCGTCGAACACCGGGGAGCTGTTTTTT	CASSIGAASNTGELFF
TRBD1	-	TRBJ1-2	TRBV12-3/TRBV12-4	TGTGCCAGCAGTCCCACAGGGGCTTTACACTATGGCTACACCTTC	CASSPTGALHYGYTF
-	many	TRBJ2-7	TRBV11-2	TGTGCCAGCAGCTTAGACCCCGCCGGGGACGAGCAGTACTTC	CASSLDPAGDEQYF
-	many	TRBJ1-1	TRBV5-1	TGCGCCAGCAGCTGGGGGAACTCAAGAACAACTGAAGCTTTCTTT	CASSWGNSRTTEAFF
-	many	TRBJ1-2	TRBV6-1	TGTGCCAGCAGTCGGACCACCGTACTGGATGGCTACACCTTC	CASSRTTVLDGYTF
-	-	TRBJ1-1	TRBV11-1	TGTGCCAGCAACGAACCGGGATTTGAGACGGGCGCTTTCTTT	CASNEPGFETGAFF
-	many	TRBJ1-5	TRBV28	TGTGCCAGCAGTTTTCGGGACTTCAATCAGCCCCAGCATTTT	CASSFRDFNQPQHF
TRBD2	few	TRBJ2-7	TRBV3-1	TGTGCCAGCAGCCAAGCAGCGGGAGGGAGAAACGAGCAGTACTTC	CASSQAAGGRNEQYF
TRBD1	-	TRBJ1-3	TRBV7-2	TGTGCCAGCAGCTTAGCTGGACAGGGGATGTGGGGTGGAAACACCATATATTTT	CASSLAGQGMWGGNTIYF
TRBD1	many	TRBJ1-1	TRBV24-1	TGTGCCACCAGTGATTTGGACAGGGGGACGGGAGCTTTCTTT	CATSDLDRGTGAFF
-	many	TRBJ1-5	TRBV6-1	TGTGCCAGCAGTGAATCGAGGGGACTGGGTCAGCCCCAGCATTTT	CASSESRGLGQPQHF
TRBD2	many	TRBJ2-7	TRBV6-5	TGTGCCGGGTCGTTAGCGGGGACAAAATACGAGCAGTACTTC	CAGSLAGTKYEQYF
TRBD1	-	TRBJ2-5	TRBV12-3/TRBV12-4	TGTGCCAGCAGTCCCGGGACAGGGGACACCCAAGAGACCCAGTACTTC	CASSPGTGDTQETQYF
TRBD2	many	TRBJ2-5	TRBV20-1	TGCAGTACTAGAAACATTCCGGGACTAGCGGGCCTCCAAGAGACCCAGTACTTC	CSTRNIPGLAGLQETQYF
-	few	TRBJ2-2	TRBV4-1	TGCGCCAGCAGCCAAGGTTATGGGGAGAACACCGGGGAGCTGTTTTTT	CASSQGYGENTGELFF
-	many	TRBJ2-7	TRBV28	TGTGCCAGCAGTCCCACGTGGAGCTACGAGCAGTACTTC	CASSPTWSYEQYF
-	-	TRBJ2-7	TRBV5-1	TGCGCCAGCAGCCCCCCGCGACTAGACGAGCAGTACTTC	CASSPPRLDEQYF
TRBD1	many	TRBJ1-1	TRBV20-1	TGCAGTGCTGACCGGGACAGAAACACTGAAGCTTTCTTT	CSADRDRNTEAFF
-	-	TRBJ1-3	TRBV7-8	TGTGCCAGCAGCTTAGGGGTCACGCTCTCTGGAAACACCATATATTTT	CASSLGVTLSGNTIYF
TRBD2	few	TRBJ2-7	TRBV5-1	TGCGCCAGCACCCCCGGACTAGCGGGCTACTACGAGCAGTACTTC	CASTPGLAGYYEQYF
TRBD2	-	TRBJ2-7	TRBV12-3/TRBV12-4	TGTGCCAGCAGTTTAGAAGCGGGAGCTAGCGAGCAGTACTTC	CASSLEAGASEQYF
-	many	TRBJ1-3	TRBV12-3/TRBV12-4	TGTGCCAGCAGCCTTAAAAACACCATATATTTT	CASSLKNTIYF
TRBD2	few	TRBJ2-7	TRBV6-1	TGTGCCAGCAGCATAGCGGGGGGTCTAGACGAGCAGTACTTC	CASSIAGGLDEQYF